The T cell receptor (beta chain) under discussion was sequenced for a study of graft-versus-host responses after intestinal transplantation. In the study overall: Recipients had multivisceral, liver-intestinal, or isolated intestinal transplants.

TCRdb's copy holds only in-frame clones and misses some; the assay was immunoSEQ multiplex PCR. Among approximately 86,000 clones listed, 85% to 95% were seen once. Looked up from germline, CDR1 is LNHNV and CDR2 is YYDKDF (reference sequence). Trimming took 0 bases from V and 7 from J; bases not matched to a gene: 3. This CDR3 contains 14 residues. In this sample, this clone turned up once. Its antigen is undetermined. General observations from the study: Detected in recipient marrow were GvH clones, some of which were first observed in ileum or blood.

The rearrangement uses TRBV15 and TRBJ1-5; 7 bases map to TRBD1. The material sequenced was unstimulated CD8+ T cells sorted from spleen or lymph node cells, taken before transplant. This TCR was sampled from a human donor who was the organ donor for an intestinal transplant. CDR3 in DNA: TGTGCCACCAGCAGAGAAGGGGGCGGACAGCCCCAGCATTTT. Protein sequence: CATSREGGGQPQHF.